This T cell receptor (beta chain) was sequenced during a study of cytomegalovirus exposure and HLA in healthy donors (dated by TCRdb to 2017 to 2019). About the study as a whole: According to an earlier analysis of a few hundred of the donors, 150 million to 200 million T cells yielded 90 million to 140 million unique TCR beta sequences and approximately 280 Gb of sequence data. A later genetic analysis used genome-wide SNP genotypes for about 65% of the roughly 670 donors, treating that subset as a discovery cohort. An earlier analysis of approximately 630 of the donors applied high-throughput TCR beta sequencing to assess whether each TCR beta V gene segment acted as functional or pseudogenic. Both class I and class II loci were covered by HLA typing, at four-digit resolution. Donor age, sex, ethnicity and CMV serostatus were compiled alongside the repertoire data. Roughly 300 gigabases of sequencing data and 75 million to 85 million unique TCR sequences made up an early release that covered some 640 HLA-typed donors. Because of strong linkage in the cohort, four or five DR-DQ haplotypes were treated as single units for association and clustering. Across approximately 420 genotyped donors of the cohort, an average of about 240,000 unique TCR beta nucleotide sequences per donor were sequenced, and roughly 18% of those sequences were non-productive. Every repertoire in the discovery cohort had been generated on one and the same sequencing platform. In a later analysis, previously published TCR beta repertoires from 666 donors were re-analyzed and high-resolution HLA genotyping was added so that TCR occurrence patterns could be studied. Rather than drawing on any new phenotypic data, the later analysis identified candidate immune exposures from TCR beta sequences and the way those sequences occurred across donors. The aim of the study was to test whether cataloging public T cell receptors could identify signatures of past pathogen exposure. Along with the approximately 650-subject first cohort, a separate validation cohort of around 110 different subjects was used. To predict cytomegalovirus infection status, the study brought together high-throughput TCR immunosequencing, statistical association of individual TCRs with disease status, and machine learning. The genetic ancestry cluster associated with self-reported Caucasian donors included over 80% of the roughly 410 genotyped donors. Typing coverage varied by locus: roughly 620-630 donors for A, B, C, DRB1 and DQB1; more than 500 for DQA1; more than 600 for DPA1; 450 to 480 for DPB1. The study used immunosequencing to profile the T cell repertoires of several hundred subjects and linked those repertoires to cytomegalovirus serostatus. Beyond this particular receptor, the publication reports: According to a later genetic analysis, donors in an Asian-associated ancestry cluster had fewer N-insertions in productive TCRs than the approximately 670-donor mean. A further reported finding was that TCR beta sequences accurately predicted the HLA-A and HLA-B alleles for most subjects in the first cohort. A few of the identified cytomegalovirus-associated TCR beta chains were confirmed in vitro to be specific for cytomegalovirus antigens. Linkage disequilibrium might explain the correlated functional status among segregating V segments, but an unknown experimental factor could not be excluded. A later analysis found that HLA-associated TCR beta chains were more clonally expanded and had lower generation probabilities than equally common non-associated chains. Assigning TCR associations to individual alleles was difficult when HLA alleles, especially DR and DQ, strongly co-occurred. According to a later analysis, parvovirus B19, influenza, CMV and Epstein-Barr virus appeared linked to several top co-occurrence clusters. Only TCR beta chains were sequenced in this cohort, and the absence of alpha or paired-chain data limited detectable features. Because HLA typing was unavailable for some donors at each locus, only the typed subset was used in association tests. Most TCR sequences were seen in very few donors, while some public TCRs were found in many individuals. A group of highly shared sequence variants was considered likely to be a technical artifact of the sequencing pipeline. For the cohort, immune exposure information was limited to CMV serostatus. A later genetic analysis associated a missense DCLRE1C variant with V-gene and J-gene trimming of TCR beta chains, and an independent cohort replicated the association. According to a later analysis, most CMV-associated TCR beta chains appeared to be HLA-restricted, and the HLA associations seemed to be driven largely by CMV exposure. It was suggested by the authors that the approach could potentially be generalized to other disease states and immunological phenotypes. According to a later analysis, TCR association rates differed among HLA loci, with DRB1 alleles showing the most associated TCRs and HLA-C alleles showing the fewest. The classifier was reported to diagnose cytomegalovirus status with high specificity and sensitivity in both the original cohort and the validation cohort. In the study, roughly 160 TCR beta chains were listed as associated with cytomegalovirus. At a false discovery rate of 0.05, a later analysis linked around 17,000 TCR beta sequences to specific HLA alleles. Some IMGT-functional V segments, including TRBV6-2 and TRBV6-3, could not be told apart with the 87-base-pair reads, so those segments were excluded. Because counts were too low, about 17 rarely observed V segments, including chromosome 9 orphons, were excluded from the earlier analysis of some 540 of the donors. Presence/absence analyses assumed roughly uniform sequencing depth across donors, an assumption that may not hold. An earlier analysis of around 600 of the donors showed that most TCR beta V segments appeared in productive rearrangements either about 87% or about 30% of the time, which broadly matched IMGT annotations.

Library preparation employed the immunoSEQ multiplex PCR assay. For the multiplex PCR, a mixture combining 60 forward primers for TCR Vbeta segments and 13 reverse primers for TCR Jbeta segments was used. The CDR3 region of rearranged TCR beta genes was amplified from genomic DNA with a multiplex PCR assay. The amplified TCR beta libraries were sequenced on the Illumina HiSeq System as 87-base-pair reads. The source study handled its data this way. In a later analysis, tens of millions of unique TCR beta chains were counted across the approximately 640 repertoires, and approximately 11 million of these chains were shared by at least two donors. Raw reads were error-corrected and collapsed into unique sequences by a nearest-neighbor algorithm in which closely related sequences were merged to remove PCR and sequencing errors. Alignment of CDR3 sequences to IMGT reference sequences was used to assign V, D and J gene segments. For a sequence to be retained, at least a six-nucleotide match to both a V gene segment and a J gene segment was required. A rearrangement was called productive if the CDR3 had no stop codons and remained in frame with V and J, and every other rearrangement was called non-productive. Following IMGT convention, CDR3 was defined as the stretch from the second conserved V-encoded cysteine up to the conserved J-encoded phenylalanine. In an earlier analysis of more than 550 of the donors, sequences lacking an unambiguous match to a single V gene segment were excluded. In an earlier analysis of 587 of the donors, V segments were called functional above 56.7% productive rearrangements and were called segregating when the between-donor standard deviation exceeded 5%. A statistical classification framework was developed to diagnose cytomegalovirus status using the catalog of TCR beta chain sequences. In a later analysis, TCR nucleotide sequences were compared against IMGT/GENE-DB human TR gene sequences so that V and J genes could be assigned. In a later analysis, CDR3 sequences and most-parsimonious VDJ recombination scenarios were assigned using the TCRdist pipeline. In a later analysis, every TCR beta chain was defined by the combination of its CDR3 amino acid sequence and its V-gene family, and reads without a unique V-gene family were dropped. As a way to deal with suspected cross-contamination and a sequencing artifact, a later analysis dropped over 550 nucleotide sequences that were highly shared and had low generation probability. A later analysis calculated a clonal expansion index for each public chain from normalized within-repertoire ranks of inferred template counts. A later analysis computed generation probabilities with a VDJ recombination model fitted to out-of-frame rearrangements, and checked the results against IGoR. Hypergeometric tests were used in a later analysis to score TCR-TCR, TCR-HLA and TCR-CMV co-occurrence, with a repertoire-size bias correction applied to the TCR pairs. To estimate false discovery rates, a later analysis permuted the HLA or CMV assignments 20 times. In a later analysis, co-occurring TCRs were grouped using DBSCAN, and TCRdist sequence similarity was added for clustering within HLA-allele-positive subsets. Co-occurrence clustering excluded repertoires with fewer than 30,000 or more than 120,000 public chains, plus five with anomalous nucleotide sharing. In TCRdb, the immuneACCESS table is reduced to in-frame sequences with V and J assigned. These tables do not hold every clone; where another copy was compared, an unresolved V gene accounts for under half, and the others remain unexplained. The V and J calls and clone size are taken from that table; D and trimming were inferred from the DNA. The sample records tens of thousands of clones, 70% to 80% of which are singletons. The ten largest make up 6.5% to 8.5% of the sample.

The cohort consisted of 650 to 700 healthy bone marrow donors. At the time of sampling, every cohort member was nominally healthy, though immune exposures that went unrecorded were likely present. The donor was CMV seropositive and belonged to the group of 270 or so seropositive cohort members. A peripheral blood sample was collected from each donor, and TCR beta sequencing was performed on peripheral blood mononuclear cells. Genomic DNA was extracted from the blood cell samples with the Qiagen DNeasy Blood Extraction Kit. Cut back by 9 bases and 6 bases, the V and J ends lie 23 bases apart. CDR1 and CDR2, per the germline V gene (reference sequence), are MNHEY and SMNVEV. The CDR3 goes from the cysteine to the phenylalanine over 15 residues. This entry keeps only the CDR3 DNA: 45 bases, framed from base 1. In the case of this clone: Its specific antigen is unknown. Qualities for individual bases were not recorded, and no much larger clone is one base off.

The sequence was obtained from a man aged 18 to 35 in good health and CMV-seropositive. The chain was built from TRBV27 and TRBJ1-1; the D region possibly corresponds to TRBD1 (6 bases align). Sequencing was performed on PBMCs. The CDR3 is CARPSSRGGGAEAFF. The DNA sequence follows: TGTGCCAGACCGTCGAGCAGAGGGGGTGGGGCTGAAGCTTTCTTT.